This is a list of T cell receptor beta chains from one sample in a study of shared clonotypes between healthy human individuals. Generated by immunoSEQ multiplex PCR, the TCRdb table keeps only in-frame clones and is missing some. The table lists approximately 2.3 million clones, more than 85% of them singletons. Source material: naive CD4+ T cells from PBMCs. The receptors shown here come from a man aged 18 to 29 in good health. Some clones in this sample may be carry-over from other donors' samples. Each CDR3 is given with its conserved first and last residue. Fields, in order: clone size, J gene, V gene, CDR3 length, D gene, CDR3 DNA, CDR3 protein. D genes are given only for firm matches. Rows give clone size only sometimes, using once, few, many, or a class for an expanded clone.

size: -; J: TRBJ2-7; V: TRBV7-9; length: 16; D: -; DNA: TGTGCCAGCAGCTCTTCGCCAGCGGCCGGGTCCTACGAGCAGTACTTC; CDR3: CASSSSPAAGSYEQYF
size: once; J: TRBJ2-2; V: TRBV9; length: 15; D: -; DNA: TGTGCCAGCAGCGTAGTTTCAGGGAACACCGGGGAGCTGTTTTTT; CDR3: CASSVVSGNTGELFF
size: -; J: TRBJ1-5; V: TRBV6-6; length: 16; D: TRBD1; DNA: TGTGCCAGCAGTTACCCGAGACAGGGCGGCAATCAGCCCCAGCATTTT; CDR3: CASSYPRQGGNQPQHF
size: -; J: TRBJ1-5; V: TRBV4-1; length: 14; D: -; DNA: TGCGCCAGCAGCGAGATCCAGGGGAGGAGGCCCCAGCATTTT; CDR3: CASSEIQGRRPQHF
size: -; J: TRBJ1-1; V: TRBV6-5; length: 12; D: -; DNA: TGTGCCAGCAGCTCAGTGGGACATTGGGCTTTCTTT; CDR3: CASSSVGHWAFF
size: -; J: TRBJ1-4; V: TRBV7-8; length: 16; D: -; DNA: TGTGCCAGCAGCCTACGGGGTCTTGCAACTAATGAAAAACTGTTTTTT; CDR3: CASSLRGLATNEKLFF
size: -; J: TRBJ2-4; V: TRBV14; length: 14; D: -; DNA: TGTGCCAGCAGCCAAGTGCAGGGGAAAAACATTCAGTACTTC; CDR3: CASSQVQGKNIQYF
size: once; J: TRBJ2-4; V: TRBV28; length: 15; D: TRBD2; DNA: TGTGCCAGCAGCCCTATGGGGGGGGCCAAAAACATTCAGTACTTC; CDR3: CASSPMGGAKNIQYF
size: -; J: TRBJ2-6; V: TRBV2; length: 14; D: -; DNA: TGTGCCAGCAGTGAAGTCTCTGGGGCCAACGTCCTGACTTTC; CDR3: CASSEVSGANVLTF
size: -; J: TRBJ2-1; V: TRBV5-1; length: 17; D: -; DNA: TGCGCCAGCAGCCTCGGGTGGGGGCGAGACCCGGGGAATGAGCAGTTCTTC; CDR3: CASSLGWGRDPGNEQFF
size: -; J: TRBJ2-1; V: TRBV5-1; length: 14; D: -; DNA: TGCGCCAGCAGCTCCCAGGGTGGGGACAATGAGCAGTTCTTC; CDR3: CASSSQGGDNEQFF
size: once; J: TRBJ2-7; V: TRBV9; length: 14; D: -; DNA: TGTGCCAGCAGCCCTCGGACTGCCGCCTACGAGCAGTACTTC; CDR3: CASSPRTAAYEQYF
size: -; J: TRBJ1-2; V: TRBV29-1; length: 13; D: TRBD1; DNA: TGCAGCGTCGGAGAAGACAGGGTTACCGGCTACACCTTC; CDR3: CSVGEDRVTGYTF
size: -; J: TRBJ2-7; V: TRBV5-6; length: 16; D: TRBD2; DNA: TGTGCCAGCAGCCGTCGTAGCGGGAGACTAACCTACGAGCAGTACTTC; CDR3: CASSRRSGRLTYEQYF
size: -; J: TRBJ1-1; V: TRBV2; length: 12; D: -; DNA: TGTGCCAGCAGTGTTTACGGCACTGAAGCTTTCTTT; CDR3: CASSVYGTEAFF
size: -; J: TRBJ2-7; V: TRBV6-5; length: 14; D: -; DNA: TGTGCCAGCAGTCAAGCGACAGTTTCCTACGAGCAGTACTTC; CDR3: CASSQATVSYEQYF
size: -; J: TRBJ2-7; V: TRBV30; length: 14; D: -; DNA: TGTGCCTGGTCCCAAGAGGGGTCCCGCTACGAGCAGTACTTC; CDR3: CAWSQEGSRYEQYF
size: -; J: TRBJ1-2; V: TRBV29-1; length: 12; D: -; DNA: TGCAGCGTTGACCGCCCGCTCTATGGCTACACCTTC; CDR3: CSVDRPLYGYTF
size: -; J: TRBJ2-5; V: TRBV28; length: 18; D: TRBD2; DNA: TGTGCCAGCAGCATCAGGACTAGCGGGAGTAATCAGTTAAAGACCCAGTACTTC; CDR3: CASSIRTSGSNQLKTQYF
size: -; J: TRBJ2-1; V: TRBV5-1; length: 16; D: TRBD2; DNA: TGCGCCAGCAGCTTGCAAAGCGGGAGCTCCTACAATGAGCAGTTCTTC; CDR3: CASSLQSGSSYNEQFF
size: -; J: TRBJ2-2; V: TRBV30; length: 16; D: TRBD1; DNA: TGTGCCTGGGTGGATTCCGGGACAGGTTTCTTCCGGGAGCTGTTTTTT; CDR3: CAWVDSGTGFFRELFF
size: -; J: TRBJ1-3; V: TRBV5-1; length: 14; D: -; DNA: TGCGCCAGCAGTTCCGATGCGTCTGGAAACACCATATATTTT; CDR3: CASSSDASGNTIYF
size: -; J: TRBJ2-7; V: TRBV9; length: 15; D: -; DNA: TGTGCCAGCAGCGTCTCCGGGACACACTCCTACGAGCAGTACTTC; CDR3: CASSVSGTHSYEQYF
size: -; J: TRBJ1-5; V: TRBV2; length: 15; D: -; DNA: TGTGCCAGCAGGGGTGACAGAAACGGGCGGCAGCCCCAGCATTTT; CDR3: CASRGDRNGRQPQHF
size: -; J: TRBJ1-1; V: TRBV10-3; length: 13; D: TRBD1; DNA: TGTGCCAGAAGGACAGGGTTAAACACTGAAGCTTTCTTT; CDR3: CARRTGLNTEAFF
size: -; J: TRBJ2-7; V: TRBV19; length: 11; D: -; DNA: TGTGCCAGTAGTATATTCTACGAGCAGTACTTC; CDR3: CASSIFYEQYF
size: once; J: TRBJ2-3; V: TRBV27; length: 16; D: TRBD2; DNA: TGTGCCAGCAGTTTAGTGCGGGAGGGGAGACGAGATACGCAGTATTTT; CDR3: CASSLVREGRRDTQYF
size: -; J: TRBJ1-2; V: TRBV11-1; length: 14; D: TRBD1; DNA: TGTGCCAGCAGCCAACCGGGACAGTCCTATGGCTACACCTTC; CDR3: CASSQPGQSYGYTF
size: once; J: TRBJ1-2; V: TRBV30; length: 15; D: TRBD1; DNA: TGTGCCTGGAGTGTCGGGACAGGGGTTAGCTATGGCTACACCTTC; CDR3: CAWSVGTGVSYGYTF
size: -; J: TRBJ1-5; V: TRBV5-8; length: 16; D: -; DNA: TGTGCCAGCAGCTCAACCCGGGGGGGCCCTGAAGAGCCCCAGCATTTT; CDR3: CASSSTRGGPEEPQHF
size: -; J: TRBJ1-2; V: TRBV10-3; length: 12; D: -; DNA: TGTGCCATCAAAGGGTCAACGGATGGCTACACCTTC; CDR3: CAIKGSTDGYTF
size: -; J: TRBJ1-1; V: TRBV6-5; length: 13; D: -; DNA: TGTGCCAGCAGCAAAGGGGGGGACACTGAAGCTTTCTTT; CDR3: CASSKGGDTEAFF
size: -; J: TRBJ1-5; V: TRBV28; length: 17; D: -; DNA: TGTGCCAGCGACACTTTCTCTTTCGGGGGTGGCAATCAGCCCCAGCATTTT; CDR3: CASDTFSFGGGNQPQHF
size: -; J: TRBJ2-3; V: TRBV11-2; length: 16; D: TRBD2; DNA: TGTGCCAGCAGCTTAGGCAGCGGGAGGTCCACAGATACGCAGTATTTT; CDR3: CASSLGSGRSTDTQYF
size: -; J: TRBJ2-2; V: TRBV30; length: 15; D: TRBD2; DNA: TGTGCCTGGAGCCATACGGGACTAGCGACCGGGGAGCTGTTTTTT; CDR3: CAWSHTGLATGELFF
size: -; J: TRBJ1-1; V: TRBV7-6; length: 15; D: -; DNA: TGTGCCAGCAGCATATCCGGGGGATCCAGGACTGAAGCTTTCTTT; CDR3: CASSISGGSRTEAFF
size: -; J: TRBJ1-1; V: TRBV10-3; length: 14; D: -; DNA: TGTGCCATCAGTGTGGGGGTTGATGGCACTGAAGCTTTCTTT; CDR3: CAISVGVDGTEAFF
size: -; J: TRBJ1-1; V: TRBV18; length: 17; D: -; DNA: TGTGCCAGCTCACCACTCGGAGCGGGGGCGGCTCCCACTGAAGCTTTCTTT; CDR3: CASSPLGAGAAPTEAFF
size: -; J: TRBJ1-1; V: TRBV6-1; length: 13; D: -; DNA: TGTGCCAGCAGTGATAATGCAGACACTGAAGCTTTCTTT; CDR3: CASSDNADTEAFF
size: few; J: TRBJ1-3; V: TRBV7-2; length: 15; D: -; DNA: TGTGCCAGCAGCTTAGTGCGGATCTCTGGAAACACCATATATTTT; CDR3: CASSLVRISGNTIYF
size: -; J: TRBJ2-7; V: TRBV6-5; length: 15; D: -; DNA: TGTGCCAGCAGTTACTCGGCTCGAGTAGGCTACGAGCAGTACTTC; CDR3: CASSYSARVGYEQYF
size: -; J: TRBJ2-7; V: TRBV4-3; length: 14; D: -; DNA: TGCGCCAGCAGCCAAGCTCGCGGTACCTACGAGCAGTACTTC; CDR3: CASSQARGTYEQYF
size: -; J: TRBJ2-1; V: TRBV6-5; length: 15; D: -; DNA: TGTGCCAGCACCCCCGACCCAGCCTCCTACAATGAGCAGTTCTTC; CDR3: CASTPDPASYNEQFF
size: few; J: TRBJ1-1; V: TRBV14; length: 13; D: -; DNA: TGTGCCAGCAGCCAAGAGATGAACACTGAAGCTTTCTTT; CDR3: CASSQEMNTEAFF
size: -; J: TRBJ2-3; V: TRBV28; length: 13; D: -; DNA: TGTGCCAGCTTAGGGGACCGCACAGATACGCAGTATTTT; CDR3: CASLGDRTDTQYF
size: -; J: TRBJ2-7; V: TRBV6-1; length: 14; D: TRBD2; DNA: TGTGCCAGCAGTGATGTGGGAGGGATTGACGAGCAGTACTTC; CDR3: CASSDVGGIDEQYF
size: -; J: TRBJ2-3; V: TRBV2; length: 14; D: -; DNA: TGTGCCACCTCCCCTGATCGGAGCACAGATACGCAGTATTTT; CDR3: CATSPDRSTDTQYF